The clone carrying this T cell receptor beta chain was seen only a few times. The antigen is not known. This entry is derived from a study of radiotherapy plus CTLA-4 blockade in lung cancer. The wider study: Overall, roughly 18% of patients showed an objective response, while 31% attained disease control. Study-wide findings and caveats: In blood, after radiotherapy plus ipilimumab, tumor-derived TCR clones expanded.

TCRdb's copy holds only in-frame clones and misses some; the assay was immunoSEQ multiplex PCR. The sample contains about 95,000 clones, 82% of which appear only once. The CDR3 is 13 amino acids. Germline V CDR1 and CDR2: LGHNA, YNFKEQ. V was clipped by 4 bases and J by 3 bases, with 8 bases between them. V gene TRBV4-2 combines with J gene TRBJ2-3, with D perhaps matching TRBD2 (5 bases). Sequencing was performed on peripheral blood, taken from a patient treated with radiotherapy plus ipilimumab. The clonotype comes from a human donor with non-small cell lung cancer who had a partial response to radiotherapy plus ipilimumab. The chain's CDR3 is CASSPLGTDTQYF. CDR3 in DNA: TGTGCCAGCAGCCCACTAGGGACAGATACGCAGTATTTT.